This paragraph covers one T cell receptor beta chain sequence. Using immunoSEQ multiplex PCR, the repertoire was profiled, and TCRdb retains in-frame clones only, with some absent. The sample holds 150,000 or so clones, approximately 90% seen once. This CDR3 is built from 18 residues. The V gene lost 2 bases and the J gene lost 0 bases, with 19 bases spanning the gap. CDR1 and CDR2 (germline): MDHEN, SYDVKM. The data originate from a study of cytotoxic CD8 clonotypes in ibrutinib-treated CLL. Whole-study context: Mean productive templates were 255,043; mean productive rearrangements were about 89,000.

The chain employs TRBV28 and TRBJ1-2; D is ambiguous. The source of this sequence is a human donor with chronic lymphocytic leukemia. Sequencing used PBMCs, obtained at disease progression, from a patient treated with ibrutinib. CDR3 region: CASSLTETVYRANYGYTF. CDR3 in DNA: TGTGCCAGCAGTTTAACAGAAACCGTTTACCGAGCTAACTATGGCTACACCTTC.